This record covers a single TCR beta chain. Libraries were prepared by immunoSEQ multiplex PCR; TCRdb keeps only in-frame clonotypes and omits some of them. The sample holds tens of thousands of clones, approximately 91% seen once. This record belongs to a study of technical replicates of blood from several donors. Material: T cells isolated from PBMCs. This clonotype was obtained from a human donor in good health.

In nucleotides, the CDR3 is TGTGCCATCAGTGGCCAGGGCGACACCGGGGAGCTGTTTTTT. Translation: CAISGQGDTGELFF. V usage is TRBV10-3 and J usage is TRBJ2-2, with TRBD1 as a possible D gene (5 bases). The CDR3 totals 14 residues. V lost 4 bases and J 3 bases, leaving 9 bases between the germline ends. Germline values: CDR1 ENHRY, CDR2 SYGVKD.